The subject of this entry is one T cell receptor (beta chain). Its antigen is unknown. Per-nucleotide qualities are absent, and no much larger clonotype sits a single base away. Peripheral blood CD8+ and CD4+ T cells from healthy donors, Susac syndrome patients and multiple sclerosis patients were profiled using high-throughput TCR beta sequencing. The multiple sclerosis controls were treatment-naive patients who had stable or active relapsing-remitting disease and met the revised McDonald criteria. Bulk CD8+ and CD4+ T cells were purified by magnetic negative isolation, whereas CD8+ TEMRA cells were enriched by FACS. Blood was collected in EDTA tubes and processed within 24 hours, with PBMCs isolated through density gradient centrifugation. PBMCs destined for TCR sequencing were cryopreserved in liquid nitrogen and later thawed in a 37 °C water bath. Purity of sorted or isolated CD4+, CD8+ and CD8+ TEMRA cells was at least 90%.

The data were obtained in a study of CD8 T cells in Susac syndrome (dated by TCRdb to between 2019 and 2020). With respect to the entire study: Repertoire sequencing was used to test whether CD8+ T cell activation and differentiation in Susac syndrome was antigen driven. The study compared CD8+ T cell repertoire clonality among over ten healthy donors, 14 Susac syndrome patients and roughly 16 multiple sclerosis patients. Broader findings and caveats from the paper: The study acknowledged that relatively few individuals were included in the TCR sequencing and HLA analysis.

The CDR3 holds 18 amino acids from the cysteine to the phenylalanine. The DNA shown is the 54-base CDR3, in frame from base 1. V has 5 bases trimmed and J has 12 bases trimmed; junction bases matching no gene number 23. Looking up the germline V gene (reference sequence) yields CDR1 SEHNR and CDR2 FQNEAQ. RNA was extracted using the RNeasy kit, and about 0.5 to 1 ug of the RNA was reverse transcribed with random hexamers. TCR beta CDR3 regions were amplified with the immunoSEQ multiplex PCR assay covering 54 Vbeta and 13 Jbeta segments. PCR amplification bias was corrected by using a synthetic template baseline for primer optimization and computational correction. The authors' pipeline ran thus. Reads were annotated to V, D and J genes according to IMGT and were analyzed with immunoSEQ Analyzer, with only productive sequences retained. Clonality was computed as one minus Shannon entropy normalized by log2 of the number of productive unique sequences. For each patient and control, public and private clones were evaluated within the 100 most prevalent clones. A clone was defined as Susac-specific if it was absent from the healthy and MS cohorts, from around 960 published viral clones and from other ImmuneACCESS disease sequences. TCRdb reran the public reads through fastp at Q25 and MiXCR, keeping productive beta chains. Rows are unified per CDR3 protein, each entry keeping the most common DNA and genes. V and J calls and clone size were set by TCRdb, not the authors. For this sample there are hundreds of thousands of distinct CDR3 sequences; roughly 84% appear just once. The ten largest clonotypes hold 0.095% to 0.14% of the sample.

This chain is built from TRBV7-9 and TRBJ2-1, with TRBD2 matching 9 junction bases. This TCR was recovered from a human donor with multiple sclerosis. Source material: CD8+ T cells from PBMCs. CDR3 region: CASSPARLKGVAGVSQFF. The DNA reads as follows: TGTGCCAGCAGCCCCGCCCGCTTGAAGGGAGTAGCGGGAGTCTCGCAGTTCTTC.